This is a list of T cell receptor beta chains from one sample in a study of cytomegalovirus exposure and HLA in healthy donors. Generated by immunoSEQ multiplex PCR, the TCRdb table keeps only in-frame clones and is missing some. The sample includes about 180,000 clones, 60% to 80% of them seen just once. Sequenced: PBMCs. Every receptor here comes from a man in his sixties in good health and CMV-seronegative. The CDR3 runs from the conserved cysteine through the conserved F or W. Fields, in order: J gene, V gene, CDR3 protein.

TRBJ2-2,TRBV7-8,CASTRTSGGANTGELFF
TRBJ1-1,TRBV11-2,CASSSGTGGFTEAFF
TRBJ1-5,TRBV19,CASSIGDSAGQPQHF
TRBJ1-4,TRBV25-1,CASSERDSYEKLFF
TRBJ1-1,TRBV18,CASSSTGNLGSTEAFF
TRBJ2-1,TRBV5-1,CASSLSDRGDYNEQFF
TRBJ1-1,TRBV6-5,CASSYEPTSTEAFF
TRBJ2-1,TRBV7-9,CASSLTSGGTGEQFF
TRBJ2-7,TRBV15,CATSRGTFTYEQYF
TRBJ1-2,TRBV5-1,CASRGLPGTGSAYPF
TRBJ2-1,TRBV7-6,CASSLNRGTSGGNEQFF
TRBJ1-2,TRBV28,CASRGGQGSLYGYTF
TRBJ2-5,TRBV27,CASSPTGLAGTETQYF
TRBJ2-3,TRBV11-3,CASSLGTSGGRTSPDTQYF
TRBJ2-3,TRBV7-6,CASSPSLRGTTTDTQYF
TRBJ1-1,TRBV7-6,CASSMGQGGKAFF
TRBJ2-3,TRBV7-9,CASSFSGTSFWPDTQYF
TRBJ2-1,TRBV4-1,CASSQAAWRGRLAGGLHEQFF
TRBJ2-1,TRBV2,CASSERSYNEQFF
TRBJ2-1,TRBV9,CASSKSSGGEFF
TRBJ2-7,TRBV12-2,CASRLEDRIPYEQYF
TRBJ2-7,TRBV27,CASSSHRGTYEQYF
TRBJ1-5,TRBV28,CASSFDRVFHGGRSSNQPQHF
TRBJ2-7,TRBV7-8,CASILGDEQYF
TRBJ2-2,TRBV7-3,CASSLLRNTGELFF
TRBJ1-1,TRBV18,CASSPSPYRGGNTEAFF
TRBJ1-1,TRBV5-1,CASSLGQGAKAFF
TRBJ1-1,TRBV29-1,CSVILHMNTEAFF
TRBJ1-1,TRBV5-1,CASSLLGAANTEAFF
TRBJ2-7,TRBV5-1,CASSLRQGRAYEQYF
TRBJ1-1,TRBV27,CASSSTATPEAFF
TRBJ2-5,TRBV9,CASSVGAGGYQETQYF
TRBJ1-2,TRBV2,CASSGQVSRLSYYGYTF
TRBJ2-2,TRBV5-4,CASSFFAGGTGELFF
TRBJ2-7,TRBV9,CASSVEGLAGLYEQYF
TRBJ2-7,TRBV19,CASSRGLAGSYEQYF
TRBJ1-1,TRBV28,CASSDSDRYTEAFF
TRBJ1-4,TRBV2,CASRRDRGPVEKLFF
TRBJ2-3,TRBV5-4,CASNEGLVTDTQYF
TRBJ1-4,TRBV19,CASSIGGVGSEKLFF
TRBJ2-1,TRBV25-1,CASSNTGWLYNEQFF
TRBJ1-2,TRBV5-6,CASSLVDTNYGYTF
TRBJ1-1,TRBV11-2,CASSLQTAVTEAFF
TRBJ1-5,TRBV4-1,CASSQDIRGGQPQHF